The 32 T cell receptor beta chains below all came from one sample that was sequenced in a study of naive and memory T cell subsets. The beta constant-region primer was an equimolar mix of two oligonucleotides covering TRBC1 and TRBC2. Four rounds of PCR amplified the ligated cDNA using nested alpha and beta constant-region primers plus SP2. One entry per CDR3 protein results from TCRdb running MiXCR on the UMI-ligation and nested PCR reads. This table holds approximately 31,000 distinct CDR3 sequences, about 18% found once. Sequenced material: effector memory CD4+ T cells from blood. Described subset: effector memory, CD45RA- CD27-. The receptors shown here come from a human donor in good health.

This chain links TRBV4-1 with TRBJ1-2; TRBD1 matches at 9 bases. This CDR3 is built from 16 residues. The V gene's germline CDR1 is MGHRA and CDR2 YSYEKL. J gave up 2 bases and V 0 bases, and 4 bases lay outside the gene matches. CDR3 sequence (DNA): TGCGCCAGCAGCCAAGATAGTGGGACAGGGAACTATGGCTACACCTTC. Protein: CASSQDSGTGNYGYTF.

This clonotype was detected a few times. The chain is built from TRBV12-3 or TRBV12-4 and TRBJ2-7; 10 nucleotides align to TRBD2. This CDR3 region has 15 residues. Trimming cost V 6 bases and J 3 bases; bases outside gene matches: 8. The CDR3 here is CASSKGLATHYEQYF. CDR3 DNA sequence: TGTGCCAGCAGCAAGGGACTAGCGACCCACTACGAGCAGTACTTC.

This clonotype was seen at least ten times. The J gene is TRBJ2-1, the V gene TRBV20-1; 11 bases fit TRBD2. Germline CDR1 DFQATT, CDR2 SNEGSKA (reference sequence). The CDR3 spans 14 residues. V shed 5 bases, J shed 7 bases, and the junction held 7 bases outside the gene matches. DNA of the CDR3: TGCAGTGCTGCTCCTAGCGGGAGGAATAATGAGCAGTTCTTC. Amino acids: CSAAPSGRNNEQFF.

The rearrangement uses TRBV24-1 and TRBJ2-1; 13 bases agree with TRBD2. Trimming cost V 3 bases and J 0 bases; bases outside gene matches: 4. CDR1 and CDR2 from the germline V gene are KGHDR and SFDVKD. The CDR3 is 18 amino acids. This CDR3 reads CATSDIWTSGSSYNEQFF. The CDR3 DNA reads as TGTGCCACCAGTGATATATGGACTAGCGGGAGCTCCTACAATGAGCAGTTCTTC.

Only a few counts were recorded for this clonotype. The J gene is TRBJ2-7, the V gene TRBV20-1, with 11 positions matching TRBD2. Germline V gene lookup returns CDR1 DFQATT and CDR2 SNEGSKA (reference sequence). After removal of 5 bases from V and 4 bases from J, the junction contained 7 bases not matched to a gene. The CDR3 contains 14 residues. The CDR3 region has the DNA TGCAGTGCTTCCCCCGGGACTAGCGGATACGAGCAGTACTTC. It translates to CSASPGTSGYEQYF.

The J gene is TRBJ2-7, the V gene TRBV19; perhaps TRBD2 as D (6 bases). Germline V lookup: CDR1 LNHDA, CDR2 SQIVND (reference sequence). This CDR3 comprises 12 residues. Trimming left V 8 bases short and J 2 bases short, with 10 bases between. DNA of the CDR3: TGTGCCAGTGCGGGCGGGGCCTACGAGCAGTACTTC. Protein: CASAGGAYEQYF.

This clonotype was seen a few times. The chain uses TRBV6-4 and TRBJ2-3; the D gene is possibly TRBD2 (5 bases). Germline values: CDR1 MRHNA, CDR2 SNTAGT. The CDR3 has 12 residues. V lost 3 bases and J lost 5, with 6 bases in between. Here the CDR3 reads CASSERGDTQYF. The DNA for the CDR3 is TGTGCCAGCAGTGAACGGGGAGATACGCAGTATTTT.

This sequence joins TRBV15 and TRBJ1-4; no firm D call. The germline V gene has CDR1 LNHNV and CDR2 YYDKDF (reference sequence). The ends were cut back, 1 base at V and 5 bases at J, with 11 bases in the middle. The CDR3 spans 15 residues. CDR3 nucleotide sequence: TGTGCCACCAGCAGAGTAGGACCGGGCAATGAAAAACTGTTTTTT. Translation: CATSRVGPGNEKLFF.

As DNA, the CDR3 is TGTGCCAGCAGCTTAGGCAGACCCTATAATTCACCCCTCCACTTT. It specifies CASSLGRPYNSPLHF. The V gene is TRBV7-2, the J gene TRBJ1-6; no reliable D call. The V gene lost 1 base and the J gene lost 2 bases, with 6 bases spanning the gap. This CDR3 has 15 amino acids. Germline CDR1 is SGHTA and CDR2 is FQGNSA.

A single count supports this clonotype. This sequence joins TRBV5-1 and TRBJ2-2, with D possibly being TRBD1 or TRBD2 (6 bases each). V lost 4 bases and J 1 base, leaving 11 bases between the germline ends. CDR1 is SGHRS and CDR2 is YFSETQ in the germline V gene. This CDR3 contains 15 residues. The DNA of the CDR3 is TGCGCCAGCAGCGCGGGACATTGGAACACCGGGGAGCTGTTTTTT. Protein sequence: CASSAGHWNTGELFF.

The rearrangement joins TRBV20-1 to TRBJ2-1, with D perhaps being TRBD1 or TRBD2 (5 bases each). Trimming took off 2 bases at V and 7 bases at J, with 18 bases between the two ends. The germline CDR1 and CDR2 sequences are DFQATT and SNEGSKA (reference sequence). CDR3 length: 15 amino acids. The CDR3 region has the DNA TGCAGTGCTAGAATGCTGGGGGAGAGAAGGAATGAGCAGTTCTTC. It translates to CSARMLGERRNEQFF.

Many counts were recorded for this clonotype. CDR3 protein: CASSRTLRPLYGYTF. CDR3 bases: TGTGCCAGCAGCCGTACCCTTCGACCCCTATATGGCTACACCTTC. The chain couples TRBV6-2 or TRBV6-3 to TRBJ1-2; D unclear. This CDR3 is 15 amino acids long. Germline V lookup: CDR1 MNHEY, CDR2 SVGEGT. V dropped 6 bases and J dropped 5 bases, with 19 bases sitting between them.

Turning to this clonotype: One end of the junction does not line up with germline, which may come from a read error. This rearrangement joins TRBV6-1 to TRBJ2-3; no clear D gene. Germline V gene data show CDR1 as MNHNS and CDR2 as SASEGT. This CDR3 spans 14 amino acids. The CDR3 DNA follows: TGTGCCAGCAGTGAATGGATGTCTAGATACGCAAGGGATTTT. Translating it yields CASSEWMSRYARDF.

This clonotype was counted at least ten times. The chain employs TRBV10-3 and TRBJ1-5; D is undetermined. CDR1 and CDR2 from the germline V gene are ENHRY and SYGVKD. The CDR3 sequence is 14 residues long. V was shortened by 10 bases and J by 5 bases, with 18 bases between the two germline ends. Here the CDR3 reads CATALGVAHQPQHF. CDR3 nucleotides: TGTGCCACCGCCCTGGGTGTAGCCCATCAGCCCCAGCATTTT.

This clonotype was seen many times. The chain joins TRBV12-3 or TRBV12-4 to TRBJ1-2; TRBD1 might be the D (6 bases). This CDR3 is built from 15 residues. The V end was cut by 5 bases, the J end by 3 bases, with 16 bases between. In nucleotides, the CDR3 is TGTGCCAGCAGTCCAGACAGGCGACGGCACTATGGCTACACCTTC. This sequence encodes CASSPDRRRHYGYTF.

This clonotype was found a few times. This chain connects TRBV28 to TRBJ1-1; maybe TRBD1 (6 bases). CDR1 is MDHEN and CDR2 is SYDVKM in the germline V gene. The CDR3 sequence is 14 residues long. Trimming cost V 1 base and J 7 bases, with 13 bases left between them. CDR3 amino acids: CASSLSVGRGEAFF. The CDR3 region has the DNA TGTGCCAGCAGTTTATCTGTGGGCAGGGGTGAAGCTTTCTTT.

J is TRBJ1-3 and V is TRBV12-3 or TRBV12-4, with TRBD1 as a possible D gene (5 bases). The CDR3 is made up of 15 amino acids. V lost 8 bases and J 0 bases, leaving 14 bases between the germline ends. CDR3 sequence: CASGPTGYSGNTIYF. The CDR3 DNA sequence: TGTGCCAGCGGCCCCACAGGTTACTCTGGAAACACCATATATTTT.

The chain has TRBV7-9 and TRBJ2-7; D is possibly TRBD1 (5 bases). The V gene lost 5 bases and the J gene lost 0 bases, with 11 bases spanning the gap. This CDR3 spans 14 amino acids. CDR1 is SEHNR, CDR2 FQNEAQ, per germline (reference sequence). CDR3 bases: TGTGCCAGCAGCCCGACGACAGTCTCCTACGAGCAGTACTTC. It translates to CASSPTTVSYEQYF.

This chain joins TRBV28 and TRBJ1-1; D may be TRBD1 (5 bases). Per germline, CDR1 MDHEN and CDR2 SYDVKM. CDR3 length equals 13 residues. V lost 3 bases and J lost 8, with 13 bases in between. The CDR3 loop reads CASSFWRGGEAFF. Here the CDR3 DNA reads TGTGCCAGCAGTTTTTGGAGGGGCGGGGAAGCTTTCTTT.

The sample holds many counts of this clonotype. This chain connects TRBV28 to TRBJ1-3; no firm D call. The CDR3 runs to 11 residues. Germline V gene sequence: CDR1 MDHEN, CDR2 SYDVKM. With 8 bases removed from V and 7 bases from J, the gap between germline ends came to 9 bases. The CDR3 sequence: CASQISNTIYF. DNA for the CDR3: TGTGCCAGCCAAATTTCGAACACCATATATTTT.

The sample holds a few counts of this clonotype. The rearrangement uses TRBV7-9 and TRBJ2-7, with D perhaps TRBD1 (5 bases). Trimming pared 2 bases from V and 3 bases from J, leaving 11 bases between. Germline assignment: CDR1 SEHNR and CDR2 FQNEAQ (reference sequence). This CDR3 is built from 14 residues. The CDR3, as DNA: TGTGCCAGCAGCTTATCGGCAGGGATCTACGAGCAGTACTTC. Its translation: CASSLSAGIYEQYF.

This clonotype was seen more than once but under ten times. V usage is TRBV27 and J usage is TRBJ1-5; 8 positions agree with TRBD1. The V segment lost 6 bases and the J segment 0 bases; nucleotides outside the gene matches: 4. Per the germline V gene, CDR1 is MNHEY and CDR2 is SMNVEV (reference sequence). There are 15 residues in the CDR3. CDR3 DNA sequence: TGTGCCAGCAGAGGGGACAGGTATAGCAATCAGCCCCAGCATTTT. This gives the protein CASRGDRYSNQPQHF.

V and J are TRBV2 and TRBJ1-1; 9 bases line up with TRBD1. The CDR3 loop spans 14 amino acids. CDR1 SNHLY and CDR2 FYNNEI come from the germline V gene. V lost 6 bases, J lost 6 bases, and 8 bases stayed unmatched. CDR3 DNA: TGTGCCAGCAGAGCCGGGACAGGGCTGGCTGAAGCTTTCTTT. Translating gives CASRAGTGLAEAFF.

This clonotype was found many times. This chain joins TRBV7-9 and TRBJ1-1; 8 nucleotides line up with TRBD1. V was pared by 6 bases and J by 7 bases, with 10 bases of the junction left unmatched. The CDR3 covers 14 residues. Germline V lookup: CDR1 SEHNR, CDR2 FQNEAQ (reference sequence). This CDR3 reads CASRSKTGDNEAFF. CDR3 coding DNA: TGTGCCAGCAGGTCCAAGACAGGGGATAATGAAGCTTTCTTT.

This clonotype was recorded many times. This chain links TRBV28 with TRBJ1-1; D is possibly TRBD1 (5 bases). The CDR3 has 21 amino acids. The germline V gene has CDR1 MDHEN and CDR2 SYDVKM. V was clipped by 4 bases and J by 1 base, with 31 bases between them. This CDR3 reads CASSSQTGIGTQGRPNTEAFF. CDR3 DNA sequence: TGTGCCAGCAGTTCCCAAACGGGCATCGGGACTCAAGGCCGACCGAACACTGAAGCTTTCTTT.

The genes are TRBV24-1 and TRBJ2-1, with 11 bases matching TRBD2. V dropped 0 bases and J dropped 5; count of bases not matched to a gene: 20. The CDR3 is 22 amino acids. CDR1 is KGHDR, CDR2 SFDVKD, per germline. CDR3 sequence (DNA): TGTGCCACCAGTGATTTGGAGGAACAGGGAGTCGGCCTAGCGGGGGGAAACAATGAGCAGTTCTTC. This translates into CATSDLEEQGVGLAGGNNEQFF.

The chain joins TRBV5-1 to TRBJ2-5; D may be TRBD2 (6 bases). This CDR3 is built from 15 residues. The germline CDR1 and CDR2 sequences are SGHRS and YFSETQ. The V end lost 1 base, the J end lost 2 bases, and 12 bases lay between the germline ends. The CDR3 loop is CASSLLLAAQETQYF. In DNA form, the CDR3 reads TGCGCCAGCAGCTTGTTATTAGCGGCACAAGAGACCCAGTACTTC.

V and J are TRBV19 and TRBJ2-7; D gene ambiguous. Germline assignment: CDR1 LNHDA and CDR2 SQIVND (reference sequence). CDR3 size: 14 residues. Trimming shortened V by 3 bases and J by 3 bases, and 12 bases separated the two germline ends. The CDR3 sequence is CASSINRMSYEQYF. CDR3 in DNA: TGTGCCAGTAGTATCAACAGAATGAGCTACGAGCAGTACTTC.

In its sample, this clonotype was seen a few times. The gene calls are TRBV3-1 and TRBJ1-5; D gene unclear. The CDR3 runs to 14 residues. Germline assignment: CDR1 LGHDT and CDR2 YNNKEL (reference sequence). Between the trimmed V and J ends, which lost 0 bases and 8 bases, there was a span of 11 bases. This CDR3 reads CASSQEARGKPQHF. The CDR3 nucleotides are TGTGCCAGCAGCCAAGAGGCCCGGGGTAAGCCCCAGCATTTT.

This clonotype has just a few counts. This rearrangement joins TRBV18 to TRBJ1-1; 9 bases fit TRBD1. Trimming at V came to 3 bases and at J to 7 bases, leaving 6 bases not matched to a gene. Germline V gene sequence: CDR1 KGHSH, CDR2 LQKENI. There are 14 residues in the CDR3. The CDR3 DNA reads TGTGCCAGCTCACCTCAATTGGACAGGGGTGAAGCTTTCTTT. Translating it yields CASSPQLDRGEAFF. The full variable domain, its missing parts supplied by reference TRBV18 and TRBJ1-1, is NAGVMQNPRHLVRRRGQEARLRCSPMKGHSHVYWYRQLPEEGLKFMVYLQKENIIDESGMPKERFSAEFPKEGPSILRIQQVVRGDSAAYFCASSPQLDRGEAFFGQGTRLTVV.

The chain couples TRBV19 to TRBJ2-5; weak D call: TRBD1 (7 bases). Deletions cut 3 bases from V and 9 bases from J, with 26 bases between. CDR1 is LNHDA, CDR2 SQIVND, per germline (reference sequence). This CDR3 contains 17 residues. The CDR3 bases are TGTGCCAGTAGTATGAGGGGGGACAGTTCCTCCCCTTCGGCCCAGTACTTC. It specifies CASSMRGDSSSPSAQYF.

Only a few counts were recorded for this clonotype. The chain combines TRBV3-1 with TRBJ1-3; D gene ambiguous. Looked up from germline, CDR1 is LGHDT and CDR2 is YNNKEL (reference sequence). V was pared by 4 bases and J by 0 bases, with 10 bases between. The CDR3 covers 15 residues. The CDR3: CASSRAGISGNTIYF. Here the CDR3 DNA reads TGTGCCAGCAGCCGTGCGGGGATCTCTGGAAACACCATATATTTT.